Sequencing of this T cell receptor (beta chain) was carried out in a study of control samples from healthy donors and cancer patients. Produced via immunoSEQ multiplex PCR; TCRdb's table is partial and in-frame only. The sample lists tens of thousands of clones; 85% to 90% were seen once. V was clipped by 2 bases and J by 1 base, with 8 bases between them. The CDR3 covers 14 residues. Germline V lookup: CDR1 SGHVS, CDR2 FQNEAQ. Sequencing was performed on PBMCs. The rearrangement uses TRBV7-8 and TRBJ1-1, with D unclear. The origin of this receptor is a woman aged 60 to 75 with head and neck cancer. The CDR3 DNA sequence: TGTGCCAGCAGCTTAAGGGCTGGGAACACTGAAGCTTTCTTT. Protein sequence: CASSLRAGNTEAFF.